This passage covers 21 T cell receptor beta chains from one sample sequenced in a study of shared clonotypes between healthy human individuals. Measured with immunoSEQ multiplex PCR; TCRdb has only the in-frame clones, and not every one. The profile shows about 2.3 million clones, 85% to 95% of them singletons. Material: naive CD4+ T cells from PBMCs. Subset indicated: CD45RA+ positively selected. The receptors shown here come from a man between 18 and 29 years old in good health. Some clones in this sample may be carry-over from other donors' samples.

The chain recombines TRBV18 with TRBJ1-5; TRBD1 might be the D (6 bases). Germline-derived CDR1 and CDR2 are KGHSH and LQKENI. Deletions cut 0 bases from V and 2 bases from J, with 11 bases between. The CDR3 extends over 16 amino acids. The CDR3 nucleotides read TGTGCCAGCTCACCACCGGGGGGGGCGGGCAATCAGCCCCAGCATTTT. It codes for CASSPPGGAGNQPQHF.

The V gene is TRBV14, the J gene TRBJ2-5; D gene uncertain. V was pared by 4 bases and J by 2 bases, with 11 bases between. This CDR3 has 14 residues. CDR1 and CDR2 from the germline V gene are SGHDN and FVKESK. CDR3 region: CASSRDVLQETQYF. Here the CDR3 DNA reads TGTGCCAGCAGCCGAGACGTCCTACAAGAGACCCAGTACTTC.

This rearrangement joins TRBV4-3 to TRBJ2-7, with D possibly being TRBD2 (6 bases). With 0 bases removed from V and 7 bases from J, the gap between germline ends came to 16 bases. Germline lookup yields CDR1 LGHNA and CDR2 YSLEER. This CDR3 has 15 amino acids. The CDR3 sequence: CASSQDSRAGREQYF. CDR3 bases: TGCGCCAGCAGCCAAGATAGTAGAGCGGGTAGGGAGCAGTACTTC.

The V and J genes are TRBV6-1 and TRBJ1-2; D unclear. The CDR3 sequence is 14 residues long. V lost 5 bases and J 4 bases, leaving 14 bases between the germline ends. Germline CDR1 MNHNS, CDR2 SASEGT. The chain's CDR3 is CASSPTREGYGYTF. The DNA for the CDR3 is TGTGCCAGCAGTCCTACCCGGGAGGGCTATGGCTACACCTTC.

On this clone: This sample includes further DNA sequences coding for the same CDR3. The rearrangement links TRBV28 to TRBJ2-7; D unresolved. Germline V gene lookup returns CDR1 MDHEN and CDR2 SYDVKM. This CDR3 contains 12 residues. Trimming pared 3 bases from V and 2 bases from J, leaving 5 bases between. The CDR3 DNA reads TGTGCCAGCAGTTTCTTCCCCTACGAGCAGTACTTC. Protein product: CASSFFPYEQYF.

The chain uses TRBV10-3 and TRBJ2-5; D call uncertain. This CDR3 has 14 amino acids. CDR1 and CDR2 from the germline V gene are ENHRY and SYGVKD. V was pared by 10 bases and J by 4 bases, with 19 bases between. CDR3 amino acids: CATREDPEIETQYF. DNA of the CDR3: TGTGCCACCCGAGAGGACCCTGAGATAGAGACCCAGTACTTC.

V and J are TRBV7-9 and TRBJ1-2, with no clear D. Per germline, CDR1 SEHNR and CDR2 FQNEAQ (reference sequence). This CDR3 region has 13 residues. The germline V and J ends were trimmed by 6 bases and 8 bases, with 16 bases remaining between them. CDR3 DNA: TGTGCCAGCAGAATACCCCTGGGAGAAGGCTACACCTTC. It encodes CASRIPLGEGYTF.

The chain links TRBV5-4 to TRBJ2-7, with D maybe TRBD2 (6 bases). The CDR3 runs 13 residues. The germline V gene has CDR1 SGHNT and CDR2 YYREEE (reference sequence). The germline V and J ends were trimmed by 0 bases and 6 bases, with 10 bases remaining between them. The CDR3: CASSLETRTEQYF. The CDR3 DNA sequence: TGTGCCAGCAGCTTGGAGACTAGGACCGAGCAGTACTTC.

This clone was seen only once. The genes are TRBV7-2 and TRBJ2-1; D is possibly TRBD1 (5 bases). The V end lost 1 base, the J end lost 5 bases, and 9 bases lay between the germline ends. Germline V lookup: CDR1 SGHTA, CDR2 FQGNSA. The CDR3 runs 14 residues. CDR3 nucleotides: TGTGCCAGCAGCTTAGTAGGGGCCGACAATGAGCAGTTCTTC. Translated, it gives CASSLVGADNEQFF.

CDR3 in amino acids: CASRDRGGYTF. The DNA of the CDR3 is TGTGCCAGCCGAGACAGGGGTGGCTACACCTTC. This sequence joins TRBV28 and TRBJ1-2; 8 bases align to TRBD1. The CDR3 length is 11 residues. J lost 7 bases, V lost 8 bases, and 3 bases had no gene match. Per the germline V gene, CDR1 is MDHEN and CDR2 is SYDVKM.

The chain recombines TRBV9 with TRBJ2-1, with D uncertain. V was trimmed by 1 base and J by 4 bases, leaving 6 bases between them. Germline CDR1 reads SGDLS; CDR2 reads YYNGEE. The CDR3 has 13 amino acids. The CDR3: CASSVNTYNEQFF. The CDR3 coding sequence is TGTGCCAGCAGCGTAAATACTTACAATGAGCAGTTCTTC.

CDR3 sequence (DNA): TGTGCCACCAGCAGAGTGAGCGGGAGATTCAGTGAGCAGTTCTTC. Its protein is CATSRVSGRFSEQFF. V usage is TRBV15 and J usage is TRBJ2-1; 8 bases agree with TRBD2. Unmatched junction bases numbered 8, after V lost 1 base and J lost 9 bases. This CDR3 spans 15 amino acids. Germline assignment: CDR1 LNHNV and CDR2 YYDKDF (reference sequence).

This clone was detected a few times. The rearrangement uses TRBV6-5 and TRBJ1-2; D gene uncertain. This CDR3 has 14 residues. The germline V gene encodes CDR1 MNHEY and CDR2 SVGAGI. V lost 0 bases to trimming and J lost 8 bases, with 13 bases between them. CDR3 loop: CASSYSRRAGGYTF. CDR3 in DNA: TGTGCCAGCAGTTACTCGCGACGGGCGGGAGGCTACACCTTC.

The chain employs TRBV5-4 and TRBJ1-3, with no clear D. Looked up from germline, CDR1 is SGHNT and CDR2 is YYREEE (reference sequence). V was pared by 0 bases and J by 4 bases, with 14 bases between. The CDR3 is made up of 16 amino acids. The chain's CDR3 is CASSLDLNTRGNTIYF. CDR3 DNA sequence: TGTGCCAGCAGCTTGGATCTGAACACAAGGGGAAACACCATATATTTT.

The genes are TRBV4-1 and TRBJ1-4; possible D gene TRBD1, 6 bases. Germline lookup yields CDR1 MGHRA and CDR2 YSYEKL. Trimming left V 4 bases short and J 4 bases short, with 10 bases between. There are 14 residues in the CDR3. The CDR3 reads CASSPRGVNEKLFF. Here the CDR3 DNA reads TGCGCCAGCAGCCCGAGGGGGGTTAATGAAAAACTGTTTTTT.

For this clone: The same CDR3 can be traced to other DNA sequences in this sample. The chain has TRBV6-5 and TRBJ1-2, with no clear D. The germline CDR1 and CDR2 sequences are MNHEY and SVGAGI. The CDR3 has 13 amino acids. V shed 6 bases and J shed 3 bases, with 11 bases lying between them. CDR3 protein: CASSPSWDYGYTF. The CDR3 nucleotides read TGTGCCAGCAGCCCTTCCTGGGACTATGGCTACACCTTC.

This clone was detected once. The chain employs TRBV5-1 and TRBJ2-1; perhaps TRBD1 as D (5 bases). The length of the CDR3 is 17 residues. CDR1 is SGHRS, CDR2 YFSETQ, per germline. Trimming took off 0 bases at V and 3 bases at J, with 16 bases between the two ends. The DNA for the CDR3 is TGCGCCAGCAGCTTGGGGGTGGGGCGGTTGTTCTACAATGAGCAGTTCTTC. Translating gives CASSLGVGRLFYNEQFF.

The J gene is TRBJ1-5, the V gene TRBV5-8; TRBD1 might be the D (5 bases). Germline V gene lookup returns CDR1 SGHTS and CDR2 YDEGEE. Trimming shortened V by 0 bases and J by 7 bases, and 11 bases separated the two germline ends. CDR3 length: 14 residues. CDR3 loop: CASSLALEGQPQHF. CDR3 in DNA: TGTGCCAGCAGCTTGGCCCTTGAGGGGCAGCCCCAGCATTTT.

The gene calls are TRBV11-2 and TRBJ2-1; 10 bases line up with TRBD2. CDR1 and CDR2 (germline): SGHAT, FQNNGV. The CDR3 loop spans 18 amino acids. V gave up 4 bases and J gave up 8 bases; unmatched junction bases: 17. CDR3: CASSSSGAASGSLYEQFF. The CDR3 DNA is TGTGCCAGCAGCTCTAGTGGGGCGGCTAGCGGGAGTTTGTATGAGCAGTTCTTC.

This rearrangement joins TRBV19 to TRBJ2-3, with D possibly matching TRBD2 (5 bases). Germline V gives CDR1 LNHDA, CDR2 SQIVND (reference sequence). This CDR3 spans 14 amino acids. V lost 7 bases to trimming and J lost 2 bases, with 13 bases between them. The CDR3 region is CASNPSLATDTQYF. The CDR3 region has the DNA TGTGCCAGTAACCCTAGCTTGGCCACAGATACGCAGTATTTT.

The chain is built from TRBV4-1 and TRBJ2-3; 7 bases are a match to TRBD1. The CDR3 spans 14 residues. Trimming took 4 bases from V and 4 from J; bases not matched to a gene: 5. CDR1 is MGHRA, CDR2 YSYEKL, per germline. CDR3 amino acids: CASSLTGLADTQYF. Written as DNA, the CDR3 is TGCGCCAGCAGCCTGACAGGGTTAGCAGATACGCAGTATTTT.